This TCR beta chain was sequenced for a study of blood T cell repertoires in COVID-19. V lost 0 bases and J 8 bases, leaving 19 bases between the germline ends. CDR3 length: 16 residues. From germline, CDR1 is LNHDA and CDR2 SQIVND (reference sequence). This clone showed up just once. Profiling relied on immunoSEQ multiplex PCR, and the TCRdb table lists in-frame clones only, not all of them. The table has 250,000 to 400,000 clones, roughly 90% seen once. Sequencing used peripheral blood. The chain joins TRBV19 to TRBJ1-2, with a weak D call TRBD1 (6 bases). This TCR was recovered from a woman aged 25-40 years with COVID-19, enrolled during active disease. The CDR3 loop is CASSIDGQTLSGGYTF. The CDR3 DNA reads TGTGCCAGTAGTATAGATGGACAGACACTATCGGGCGGCTACACCTTC.